This T cell receptor beta chain is drawn from a study of control samples from healthy donors and cancer patients. Repertoires were generated with immunoSEQ multiplex PCR, while TCRdb's copy carries only in-frame clones and drops some. The sample has around 30,000 clones, 65% to 90% seen once. The CDR3 is 15 amino acids. Germline V gene sequence: CDR1 SGDLS, CDR2 YYNGEE. Trimming pared 0 bases from V and 0 bases from J, leaving 8 bases between. The receptor was derived from an older woman with head and neck cancer. Sequenced: PBMCs. The V call is TRBV9, the J call TRBJ2-3; maybe TRBD2 (6 bases). The chain's CDR3 is CASSVGTTSTDTQYF. Written as DNA, the CDR3 is TGTGCCAGCAGCGTAGGGACTACTAGCACAGATACGCAGTATTTT.